This TCR beta chain originates from a study of PD-1 blockade in mismatch repair-deficient tumors (dated 2017 in TCRdb). Regarding the complete study: Between late 2013 and September 2016, 86 consecutive patients with about 11 mismatch repair-deficient cancer types, all previously treated and progressing, were enrolled in the trial. Tumor-associated T cell clones in the peripheral blood of patients responding to PD-1 blockade were tracked using deep sequencing of TCR CDR3 regions. Overall results and qualifications from the work: Rapid expansion after pembrolizumab followed by contraction, generally before radiologic responses, was shown by tumor-resident clones, which were often undetectable in blood before treatment.

The library was built by means of the immunoSEQ multiplex PCR assay. Sourced from immuneACCESS, this table was stored by TCRdb with only in-frame sequences that have V and J called. A share of the clones is absent; for the studies checked, an unresolved V gene accounts for under half, and the remainder has no known explanation. The sample has some 130,000 clones on record, 88% of them singletons. The ten most abundant clones make up 10% to 15% of the sample. For every enrolled patient, mismatch repair deficiency was confirmed by either polymerase chain reaction or immunohistochemistry. A few patients who responded to pembrolizumab therapy underwent TCR sequencing. In the phase II trial, pembrolizumab PD-1 blockade was tested prospectively in advanced mismatch repair-deficient cancers, no matter which tissue of origin the cancers came from. Peripheral blood T cell samples were collected serially, before PD-1 blockade began and at several time points afterward. Blood sampling times were reported as weeks after the first pembrolizumab dose.

The CDR3 sequence holds 16 residues, the cysteine and phenylalanine included. Kept here is only the CDR3 DNA, which spans 48 bases and is read in frame from base 1. Per the germline V gene, SGHVS is the CDR1 and FQNEAQ is the CDR2. V gives up 4 bases and J gives up 2 bases, and the segment between their germline ends measures 18 bases. On this clone: This clone's antigen is unknown. Base qualities are not provided; no much larger clone lies one nucleotide away.

The receptor was isolated from an adult with mismatch repair-deficient cancer. The specimen comprised peripheral blood, sampled approximately 73 weeks after starting pembrolizumab. The chain employs TRBV7-8 and TRBJ2-7, and TRBD2 may be the D gene, going by 6 matching bases. Here is the DNA: TGTGCCAGCAGCTCCAGGAGGGCGGGAAGCACCTACGAGCAGTACTTC. Its coded protein is CASSSRRAGSTYEQYF.